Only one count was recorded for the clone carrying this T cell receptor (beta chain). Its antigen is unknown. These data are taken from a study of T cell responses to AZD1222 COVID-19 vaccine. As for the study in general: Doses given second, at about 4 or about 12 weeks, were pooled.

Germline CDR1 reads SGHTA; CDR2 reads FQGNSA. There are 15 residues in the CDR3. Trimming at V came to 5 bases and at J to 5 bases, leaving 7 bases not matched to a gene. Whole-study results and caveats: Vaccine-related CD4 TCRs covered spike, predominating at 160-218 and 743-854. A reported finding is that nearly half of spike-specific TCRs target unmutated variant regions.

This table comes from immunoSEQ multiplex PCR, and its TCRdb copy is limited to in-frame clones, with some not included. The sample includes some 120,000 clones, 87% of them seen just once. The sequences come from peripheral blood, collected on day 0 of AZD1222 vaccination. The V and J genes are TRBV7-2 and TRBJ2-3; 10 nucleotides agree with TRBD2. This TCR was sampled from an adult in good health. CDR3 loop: CASSTSGRAGDTQYF. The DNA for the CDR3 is TGTGCCAGCAGCACGAGCGGGAGGGCCGGAGATACGCAGTATTTT. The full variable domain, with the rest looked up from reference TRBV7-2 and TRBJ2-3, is GAGVSQSPSNKVTEKGKDVELRCDPISGHTALYWYRQSLGQGLEFLIYFQGNSAPDKSGLPSDRFSAERTGGSVSTLTIQRTQQEDSAVYLCASSTSGRAGDTQYFGPGTRLTVL.